This TCR beta chain was observed in a study of T-cell memory formation after mild COVID-19. Study-level points and caveats: Those CD4+ clones that contracted were mainly in CM and EM (CD8+ ones in EMRA). Some clones that responded were present in memory (sampled pre-infection), which suggests cross-reactive memory joined.

This CDR3 region has 14 residues. The germline V gene has CDR1 ENHRY and CDR2 SYGVKD. With 4 bases removed from V and 2 bases from J, the gap between germline ends came to 11 bases. UMIs and sample barcodes were carried by the TCR alpha and TCR beta cDNA libraries that 5'RACE produced using constant-segment primers. TCRdb analysed the 5' RACE reads with MiXCR anew, one entry per CDR3 protein. The sample contains about 190,000 distinct CDR3 sequences, about 21% of which appear only once. Note on this clonotype: As yet, its antigen is unknown.

This chain links TRBV10-3 with TRBJ1-1, with a weak D call TRBD1 (6 bases). This TCR was sampled from an adult woman who had mild COVID-19 (a few samples of this study predate the infection). Cell type and time point are not known. Sequencing input: PBMCs or a T cell subset sorted from them (not recorded which). The CDR3: CAISGAGANTEAFF. The CDR3 coding sequence is TGTGCCATCAGTGGTGCAGGGGCCAACACTGAAGCTTTCTTT.